This section outlines one TCR beta chain sequence together with its context. These data originate in a study of blood T cell repertoires in COVID-19. Overall study: COVID-19 samples from acute and convalescent phases originated in the United States, Italy and Spain.

Clones were sequenced by immunoSEQ multiplex PCR, and TCRdb holds only the in-frame ones, with some missing. The sample yields 150,000 to 200,000 clones, roughly nine tenths seen once. V lost 6 bases, J lost 6 bases, and 4 bases stayed unmatched. The length of the CDR3 is 15 residues. Germline V gene sequence: CDR1 LNHDA, CDR2 SQIVND (reference sequence). The receptor comes from a human donor in a cohort sampled during active COVID-19. Sequenced sample: peripheral blood. V and J are TRBV19 and TRBJ2-1; TRBD2 matches at 14 bases. The CDR3 nucleotides read TGTGCCAGTAGCCTGGGACTAGCGGGAGCCAATGAGCAGTTCTTC. It specifies CASSLGLAGANEQFF.